This T cell receptor (beta chain) was sequenced for a study of blood T cell repertoires in COVID-19. Sequencing used immunoSEQ multiplex PCR; TCRdb keeps in-frame clones, though not all of them. The data show 170,000 or so clones, more than 85% seen once. There are 15 residues in the CDR3. Germline CDR1 and CDR2: MNHEY and SVGAGI. Losses at the gene ends were 5 bases for V and 3 bases for J; bases not matched to a gene: 8. This clone appeared a few times. The sequence came from a man aged 55 to 70 with COVID-19, enrolled during active disease. Sequencing was done on a sample of peripheral blood. The chain carries TRBV6-5 and TRBJ2-7, with TRBD1 identical over 9 bases. For the CDR3, the DNA is TGTGCCAGCAGTCTAGGGACAGGGTGGGACTACGAGCAGTACTTC. Translated, it gives CASSLGTGWDYEQYF.